This T cell receptor beta chain was documented in a study of OX40 agonist ivuxolimab in advanced cancers. For context, the study as a whole: Ivuxolimab was a fully human IgG2 agonistic monoclonal antibody targeting the costimulatory receptor OX40 (CD134). Intravenous ivuxolimab was administered to patients every 2 weeks at six dose levels: 0.01, 0.1, 0.3, 1.5, 3 and 10 mg/kg. Of the roughly 52 patients in dose escalation, about 20 had hepatocellular carcinoma, some 15 had melanoma, 9 had renal cell carcinoma and 9 had head and neck cancer. In the dose-escalation cohort, over 65% of patients were male, and the mean age was approximately 64 years, with a range of about 20 to 90. Patients were allowed to have had prior anti-PD-1, anti-PD-L1 or anti-CTLA-4 therapy, and roughly 40% of the dose-escalation patients had previously received checkpoint inhibitors. Partial responses were achieved by three dose-escalation patients, of whom one had hepatocellular carcinoma and two had cutaneous melanoma. The purpose of peripheral TCRbeta sequencing was to test whether ivuxolimab changed TCR sequence diversity and led to clonal T-cell expansion. The paper reports the monotherapy dose-escalation portion (N of about 47 patients) of the phase I ivuxolimab trial.

V is pared back by 3 bases and J by 5 bases, with 12 bases lying between the germline termini. As encoded in the germline V gene, CDR1 is SGHRS while CDR2 is YFSETQ. The CDR3 covers 13 residues, taking in both the cysteine and the phenylalanine. The sequence is cut down to CDR3 DNA, 39 bases in frame from base 1. Note on this clone: Its antigen is not yet known. No much larger clonotype is one base removed from it; base qualities were not supplied.

The research as a whole found: After ivuxolimab, CD8+ T cells had more expanded clones than CD4+ T cells on average. The antigen specificity of the clonally expanded peripheral T cells was not determined. In the 0.1-3.0 mg/kg groups, partial responders had among the lowest normalized peripheral clonal expansion, particularly in CD8+ T cells. Low levels of normalized T-cell clonal expansion were also shown by some nonresponding patients. At doses of 0.1 to 3.0 mg/kg, clonal expansion of both CD4+ and CD8+ T cells in blood was seen between baseline and week 6.

Genomic DNA was extracted from sorted cells for sequencing of the TCRbeta CDR3 region. TCRbeta CDR3 regions were sequenced using the immunoSEQ Assay. TCRdb re-hosts the immuneACCESS table, in-frame sequences only. Its copies lack some clones; in the studies checked, an unresolved V gene accounts for under half of them, and the cause for the rest is not known. This sample comprises tens of thousands of clones, roughly 85% of them detected only once. Together, the top ten hold just over 0.6% of the sample. Patients with a history of autoimmune disease or receiving systemic immunosuppression were excluded from the trial. In every dose cohort, peripheral blood was drawn for TCR sequencing at baseline, cycle 4 day 1, and cycle 7 day 1. Samples were obtained from an open-label, multicenter, first-in-human phase I dose-escalation trial of ivuxolimab. Adults with locally advanced or metastatic head and neck squamous cell, hepatocellular, melanoma or renal cell carcinoma were enrolled in the trial. Before TCR sequencing, CD4+ T cells and CD8+ T cells from peripheral blood were sorted into separate populations.

The sequence joins TRBV5-1 to TRBJ2-7, and the D gene may be TRBD1, 6 bases matching. This specimen consisted of CD4+ or CD8+ T cells sorted from blood, obtained in a trial of the OX40 agonist ivuxolimab. This sequence originates from an adult with an advanced solid tumor such as melanoma, head and neck, liver or kidney cancer. The sequenced DNA is TGCGCCAGCAGCTGGGACAATCTCAACGAGCAGTACTTC. Translation gives CASSWDNLNEQYF.